This TCR beta chain is from a study of blood T cells in healthy people across ages. Overall study findings and caveats: Roughly linear declines in TCR beta diversity per million T cells occurred with age. Diversity estimates drawn from one million T cells were deemed underestimates.

Unmatched junction bases numbered 3, after V lost 1 base and J lost 4 bases. Germline CDR1 reads LGHDT; CDR2 reads YNNKEL (reference sequence). This CDR3 spans 14 amino acids. This clonotype was seen many times. Its matching antigen is unknown. With a J-beta primer mix and a sample-barcoded 5' primer, a second PCR ran 7 to 11 cycles. TCRdb re-analysed the 5' RACE reads in MiXCR, keeping a single row per CDR3 protein. The sample records approximately 960,000 distinct CDR3 sequences, under 35% being singletons. This same sample was also taken into another study, of T cells of mothers and their children. That report notes: A handful of children and their three healthy Caucasian mothers were the donors. The yield was over 8.5 million TCR beta CDR3 reads from each mother and a few million from each child.

The chain carries TRBV3-1 and TRBJ2-5, with 7 bases aligning to TRBD2. This TCR was recovered from a woman aged 40 to 50 in good health. The sample consisted of blood. CDR3 nucleotide sequence: TGTGCCAGCAGCCAAGGACTAGCTGCAGAGACCCAGTACTTC. Encoded protein: CASSQGLAAETQYF.